This T cell receptor (beta chain) originates from a study of T cell responses to AZD1222 COVID-19 vaccine. Study results and caveats: Females made up more of the donors, who were largely white British, and clonal diversity may have come out too low. Vaccination with two AZD1222 doses was followed by a rise in Spike-specific TCR breadth and depth.

About this clone: Its antigen is undetermined.

Repertoires were generated with immunoSEQ multiplex PCR, while TCRdb's copy carries only in-frame clones and drops some. The sample has more than 85,000 clones; 92% are singletons. The V gene lost 4 bases and the J gene lost 7 bases, with 27 bases spanning the gap. Germline V gene lookup returns CDR1 SGHTS and CDR2 YDEGEE. The CDR3 is 18 amino acids. Sample: peripheral blood, taken on day 0 of AZD1222 vaccination. The chain couples TRBV5-8 to TRBJ2-1; D may match TRBD1 or TRBD2 (6 bases each). The TCR sequence derives from an adult in good health. The CDR3 coding sequence is TGTGCCAGCAGCCCCGGGACTGTTCAAGGGGGAAGGGGGAATGAGCAGTTCTTC. Translating gives CASSPGTVQGGRGNEQFF.